A selection of T cell receptor beta chains follows, all from one sample in a study of blood T cell repertoires in COVID-19. Assay used: immunoSEQ multiplex PCR; TCRdb lists only in-frame clones, some missing. The sample shows 100,000 to 110,000 clones, 85% of them seen only once. Input material: peripheral blood. These receptors all come from a man aged 50 or older with active or convalescent COVID-19. The CDR3 runs from the conserved cysteine through the conserved F or W. The D gene is left open where the match is weak. Clone size appears in some rows only: once, few, many, or a class for an expanded clone.

J: TRBJ2-1
size: .
D: TRBD1
V: TRBV7-9
CDR3: CASSPFRGPSYNEQFF
DNA: TGTGCCAGCAGTCCCTTCAGGGGGCCCAGCTACAATGAGCAGTTCTTC

J: TRBJ2-1
size: .
D: TRBD2
V: TRBV30
CDR3: CAFLAAGGVGEQFF
DNA: TGTGCCTTCCTAGCGGCAGGAGGGGTCGGTGAGCAGTTCTTC

J: TRBJ2-1
size: .
D: .
V: TRBV27
CDR3: CASSPAGGPRNNEQFF
DNA: TGTGCCAGCAGTCCTGCCGGAGGGCCGAGGAACAATGAGCAGTTCTTC

J: TRBJ2-1
size: .
D: TRBD1
V: TRBV24-1
CDR3: CAPGTGVPYNEQFF
DNA: TGTGCCCCCGGGACAGGGGTACCCTACAATGAGCAGTTCTTC

J: TRBJ2-1
size: .
D: TRBD2
V: TRBV29-1
CDR3: CSVGILLAIHEQFF
DNA: TGCAGCGTGGGGATATTACTAGCGATCCATGAGCAGTTCTTC

J: TRBJ2-5
size: .
D: TRBD1
V: TRBV4-1
CDR3: CASSQDGQGALWDQYF
DNA: TGCGCCAGCAGCCAAGACGGCCAGGGGGCCTTGTGGGACCAGTACTTC

J: TRBJ2-6
size: .
D: .
V: TRBV9
CDR3: CASSVGALLLSGANVLTF
DNA: TGTGCCAGCAGCGTAGGGGCTTTACTCCTCTCTGGGGCCAACGTCCTGACTTTC

J: TRBJ1-5
size: few
D: .
V: TRBV3-1/TRBV3-2
CDR3: CASSQGQANQPQHF
DNA: TGTGCCAGCAGCCAGGGTCAGGCCAATCAGCCCCAGCATTTT

J: TRBJ2-1
size: .
D: .
V: TRBV29-1
CDR3: CSVDPGSLNNEQFF
DNA: TGCAGCGTTGATCCCGGGAGTCTGAACAATGAGCAGTTCTTC

J: TRBJ2-1
size: .
D: TRBD2
V: TRBV5-1
CDR3: CASSPLAGGDEQFF
DNA: TGCGCCAGCAGCCCGTTAGCGGGAGGAGACGAGCAGTTCTTC

J: TRBJ2-7
size: .
D: TRBD2
V: TRBV2
CDR3: CASRGGTSGTYEQYF
DNA: TGTGCCAGCAGGGGGGGGACTAGCGGAACCTACGAGCAGTACTTC

J: TRBJ2-5
size: .
D: TRBD1
V: TRBV29-1
CDR3: CSVEGATGVWETQYF
DNA: TGCAGCGTTGAAGGCGCGACAGGGGTATGGGAGACCCAGTACTTC

J: TRBJ1-2
size: .
D: .
V: TRBV30
CDR3: CAWSEGTSYGYTF
DNA: TGTGCCTGGAGTGAAGGGACATCCTATGGCTACACCTTC

J: TRBJ2-2
size: once
D: .
V: TRBV9
CDR3: CASSLNTGELFF
DNA: TGTGCCAGCAGCCTAAACACCGGGGAGCTGTTTTTT

J: TRBJ2-7
size: .
D: TRBD1
V: TRBV5-1
CDR3: CASSLGTGVYEQYF
DNA: TGCGCCAGCAGCTTGGGGACAGGGGTGTACGAGCAGTACTTC

J: TRBJ2-6
size: .
D: TRBD2
V: TRBV10-3
CDR3: CATLGLAGLGANVLTF
DNA: TGTGCCACGTTGGGACTAGCGGGACTCGGGGCCAACGTCCTGACTTTC

J: TRBJ1-2
size: .
D: TRBD1
V: TRBV7-9
CDR3: CASRLYRDRAPGYTF
DNA: TGTGCCAGCAGACTTTACCGGGACAGGGCACCGGGCTACACCTTC

J: TRBJ2-5
size: .
D: TRBD2
V: TRBV19
CDR3: CASSQIIAGAGETQYF
DNA: TGTGCCAGTAGTCAAATCATAGCGGGAGCTGGGGAGACCCAGTACTTC

J: TRBJ1-5
size: .
D: TRBD1
V: TRBV30
CDR3: CAWSGQGIGQPQHF
DNA: TGTGCCTGGAGTGGACAGGGGATTGGGCAGCCCCAGCATTTT

J: TRBJ1-1
size: .
D: .
V: TRBV25-1
CDR3: CASSARGNTEAFF
DNA: TGTGCCAGCAGTGCCAGGGGGAACACTGAAGCTTTCTTT

J: TRBJ1-6
size: .
D: .
V: TRBV19
CDR3: CASSILESPLHF
DNA: TGTGCCAGTAGTATTTTGGAGTCACCCCTCCACTTT

J: TRBJ1-5
size: .
D: .
V: TRBV20-1
CDR3: CSASRRDSNQPQHF
DNA: TGCAGTGCCAGTAGACGGGATAGCAATCAGCCCCAGCATTTT

J: TRBJ2-7
size: .
D: TRBD2
V: TRBV7-2
CDR3: CASSSPPGGGYEQYF
DNA: TGTGCCAGCAGCTCTCCCCCCGGCGGGGGATACGAGCAGTACTTC

J: TRBJ1-5
size: .
D: .
V: TRBV27
CDR3: CASGLEGPQHF
DNA: TGTGCCAGCGGACTCGAGGGGCCCCAGCATTTT

J: TRBJ2-5
size: .
D: TRBD2
V: TRBV24-1
CDR3: CATSSRAGGQETQYF
DNA: TGTGCCACCAGTAGTAGGGCGGGAGGCCAAGAGACCCAGTACTTC

J: TRBJ2-5
size: few
D: TRBD1
V: TRBV24-1
CDR3: CATSDRQGPQETQYF
DNA: TGTGCCACCAGTGACAGACAGGGGCCTCAAGAGACCCAGTACTTC

J: TRBJ1-4
size: .
D: .
V: TRBV19
CDR3: CAGRGSEKLFF
DNA: TGTGCCGGCAGGGGAAGTGAAAAACTGTTTTTT

J: TRBJ1-4
size: .
D: .
V: TRBV3-1/TRBV3-2
CDR3: CASSQDRGALFF
DNA: TGTGCCAGCAGCCAAGACCGGGGGGCCCTGTTTTTT

J: TRBJ2-4
size: .
D: .
V: TRBV28
CDR3: CASSWGQAAKNIQYF
DNA: TGTGCCAGCAGTTGGGGACAAGCAGCCAAAAACATTCAGTACTTC

J: TRBJ1-2
size: .
D: .
V: TRBV11-3
CDR3: CASSPRSGGFNGYTF
DNA: TGTGCCAGCAGCCCCCGGAGCGGGGGGTTTAATGGCTACACCTTC

J: TRBJ2-1
size: .
D: TRBD2
V: TRBV5-1
CDR3: CASSLSSGKEQFF
DNA: TGCGCCAGCAGCTTGAGTAGCGGGAAGGAGCAGTTCTTC

J: TRBJ2-7
size: .
D: .
V: TRBV4-1
CDR3: CASSQGGGPYEQYF
DNA: TGCGCCAGCAGCCAAGGGGGGGGGCCCTACGAGCAGTACTTC

J: TRBJ2-3
size: .
D: .
V: TRBV5-4
CDR3: CASSLGGNTDTQYF
DNA: TGTGCCAGCAGCTTGGGTGGCAACACAGATACGCAGTATTTT

J: TRBJ1-2
size: .
D: .
V: TRBV2
CDR3: CASSDGGLSYGYTF
DNA: TGTGCCAGCAGTGACGGGGGGCTAAGCTATGGCTACACCTTC

J: TRBJ1-1
size: .
D: TRBD1
V: TRBV12-3/TRBV12-4
CDR3: CASSPDRVTEAFF
DNA: TGTGCCAGCAGTCCGGACAGGGTCACTGAAGCTTTCTTT

J: TRBJ2-7
size: .
D: TRBD1
V: TRBV29-1
CDR3: CSVGTGAEQYF
DNA: TGCAGCGTGGGGACAGGGGCCGAGCAGTACTTC

J: TRBJ1-1
size: few
D: .
V: TRBV29-1
CDR3: CSVLAGSNTEAFF
DNA: TGCAGCGTACTCGCGGGGTCGAACACTGAAGCTTTCTTT

J: TRBJ1-1
size: .
D: TRBD1
V: TRBV3-1/TRBV3-2
CDR3: CASSRRDSQGTEAFF
DNA: TGTGCCAGCAGCCGCCGGGACAGTCAAGGCACTGAAGCTTTCTTT

J: TRBJ2-3
size: .
D: .
V: TRBV10-3
CDR3: CAISDLQASTDTQYF
DNA: TGTGCCATCAGTGACCTCCAGGCGAGCACAGATACGCAGTATTTT

J: TRBJ2-2
size: .
D: .
V: TRBV15
CDR3: CATSRHGTGELFF
DNA: TGTGCCACCAGCAGACACGGCACCGGGGAGCTGTTTTTT

J: TRBJ1-3
size: .
D: .
V: TRBV11-3
CDR3: CASSLDTGSGNTIYF
DNA: TGTGCCAGCAGCTTAGATACAGGTTCTGGAAACACCATATATTTT

J: TRBJ1-2
size: .
D: TRBD1
V: TRBV2
CDR3: CASRPTTGGYTF
DNA: TGTGCCAGCAGACCTACGACAGGGGGCTACACCTTC

J: TRBJ2-7
size: .
D: .
V: TRBV5-1
CDR3: CASSLAPTSRSSYEQYF
DNA: TGCGCCAGCAGCTTGGCGCCTACTAGCCGTAGCTCCTACGAGCAGTACTTC

J: TRBJ1-1
size: .
D: .
V: TRBV10-3
CDR3: CAIKQTENTEAFF
DNA: TGTGCCATCAAGCAAACAGAGAACACTGAAGCTTTCTTT

J: TRBJ1-5
size: .
D: .
V: TRBV24-1
CDR3: CATRSAVGPQHF
DNA: TGTGCCACTAGAAGCGCCGTGGGTCCCCAGCATTTT

J: TRBJ2-3
size: .
D: .
V: TRBV5-1
CDR3: CASSLVRELDTQYF
DNA: TGCGCCAGCAGCTTGGTCCGGGAATTAGATACGCAGTATTTT

J: TRBJ1-4
size: once
D: TRBD1
V: TRBV11-3
CDR3: CASSPPGTGNEKLFF
DNA: TGTGCCAGCAGCCCCCCCGGGACAGGGAATGAAAAACTGTTTTTT

J: TRBJ1-1
size: .
D: TRBD1
V: TRBV6-6
CDR3: CASTRTGPTEAFF
DNA: TGTGCCAGCACTAGGACAGGGCCCACTGAAGCTTTCTTT

J: TRBJ1-2
size: .
D: TRBD1
V: TRBV2
CDR3: CASSVEQGGYGYTF
DNA: TGTGCCAGCAGTGTGGAACAGGGGGGCTATGGCTACACCTTC

J: TRBJ2-2
size: once
D: TRBD2
V: TRBV7-7
CDR3: CASGQEPNTGELFF
DNA: TGTGCTAGCGGGCAGGAACCGAACACCGGGGAGCTGTTTTTT